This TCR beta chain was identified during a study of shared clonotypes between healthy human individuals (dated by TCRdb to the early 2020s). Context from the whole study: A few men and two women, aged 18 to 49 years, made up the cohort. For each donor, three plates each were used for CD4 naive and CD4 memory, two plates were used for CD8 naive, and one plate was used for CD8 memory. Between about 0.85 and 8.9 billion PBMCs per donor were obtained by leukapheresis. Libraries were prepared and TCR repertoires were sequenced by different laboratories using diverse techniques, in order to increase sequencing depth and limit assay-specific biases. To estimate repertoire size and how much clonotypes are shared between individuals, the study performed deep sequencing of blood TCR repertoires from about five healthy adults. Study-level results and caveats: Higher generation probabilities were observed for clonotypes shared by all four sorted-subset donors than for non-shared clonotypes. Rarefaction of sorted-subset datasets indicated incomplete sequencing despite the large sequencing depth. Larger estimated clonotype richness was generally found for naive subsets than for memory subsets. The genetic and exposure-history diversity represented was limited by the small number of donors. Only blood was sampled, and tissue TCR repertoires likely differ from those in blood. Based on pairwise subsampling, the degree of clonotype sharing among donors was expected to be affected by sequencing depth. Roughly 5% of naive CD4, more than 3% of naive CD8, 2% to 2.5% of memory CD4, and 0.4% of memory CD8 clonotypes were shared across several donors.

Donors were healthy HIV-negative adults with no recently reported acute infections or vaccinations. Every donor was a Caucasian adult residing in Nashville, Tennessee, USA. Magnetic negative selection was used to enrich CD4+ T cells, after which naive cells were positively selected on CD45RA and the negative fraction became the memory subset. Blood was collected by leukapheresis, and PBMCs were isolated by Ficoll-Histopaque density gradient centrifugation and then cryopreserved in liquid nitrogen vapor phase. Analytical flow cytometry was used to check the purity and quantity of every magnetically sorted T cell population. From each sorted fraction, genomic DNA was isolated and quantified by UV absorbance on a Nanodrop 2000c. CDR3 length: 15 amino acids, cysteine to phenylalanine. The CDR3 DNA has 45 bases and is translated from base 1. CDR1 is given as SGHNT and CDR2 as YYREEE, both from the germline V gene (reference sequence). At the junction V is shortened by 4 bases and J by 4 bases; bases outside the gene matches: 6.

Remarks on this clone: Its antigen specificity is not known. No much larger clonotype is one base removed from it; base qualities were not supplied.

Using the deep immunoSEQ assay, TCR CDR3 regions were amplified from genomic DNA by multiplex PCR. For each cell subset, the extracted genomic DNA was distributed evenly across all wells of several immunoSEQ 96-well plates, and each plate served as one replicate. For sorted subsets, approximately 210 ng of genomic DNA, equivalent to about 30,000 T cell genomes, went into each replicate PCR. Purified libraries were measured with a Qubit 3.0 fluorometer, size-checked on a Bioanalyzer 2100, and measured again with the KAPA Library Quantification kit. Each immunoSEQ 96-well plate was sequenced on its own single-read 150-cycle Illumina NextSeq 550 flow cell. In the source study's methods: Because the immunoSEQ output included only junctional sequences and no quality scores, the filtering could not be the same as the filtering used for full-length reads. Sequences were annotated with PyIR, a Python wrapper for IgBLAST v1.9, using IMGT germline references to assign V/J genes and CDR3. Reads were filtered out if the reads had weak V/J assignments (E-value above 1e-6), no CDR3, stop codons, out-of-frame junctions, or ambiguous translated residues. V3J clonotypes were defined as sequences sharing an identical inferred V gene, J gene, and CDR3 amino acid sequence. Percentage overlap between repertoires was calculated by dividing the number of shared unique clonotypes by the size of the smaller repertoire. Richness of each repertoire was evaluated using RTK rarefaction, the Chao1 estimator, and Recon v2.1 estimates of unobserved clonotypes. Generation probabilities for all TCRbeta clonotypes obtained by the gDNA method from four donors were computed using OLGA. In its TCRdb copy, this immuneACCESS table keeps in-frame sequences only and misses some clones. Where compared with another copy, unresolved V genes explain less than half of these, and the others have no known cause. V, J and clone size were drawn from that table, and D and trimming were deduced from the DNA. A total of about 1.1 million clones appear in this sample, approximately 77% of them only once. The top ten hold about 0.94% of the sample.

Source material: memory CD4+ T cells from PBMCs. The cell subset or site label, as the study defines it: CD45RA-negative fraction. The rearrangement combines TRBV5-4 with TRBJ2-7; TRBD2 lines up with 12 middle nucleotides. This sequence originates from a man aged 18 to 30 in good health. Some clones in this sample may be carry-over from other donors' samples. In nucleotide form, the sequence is TGTGCCAGCAGCACGTGGACTAGCGGGACATACGAGCAGTACTTC. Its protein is CASSTWTSGTYEQYF.